This is a list of T cell receptor beta chains from one sample in a study of blood T cell repertoires in COVID-19. Here immunoSEQ multiplex PCR was the method, and the copy in TCRdb shows in-frame clones only, minus some. The table has approximately 90,000 clones, 75% to 90% seen once. The sample was peripheral blood. Receptors were obtained from a man at least 80 years old with active or convalescent COVID-19. The CDR3 runs from the conserved cysteine through the conserved F or W. The D gene is left open where the match is weak. The size of a clone is reported for some rows only, either as once, few or many, or as a class for expanded clones.

- - TRBJ2-2 TRBV6-5 15 CASSYNGLNTGELFF TGTGCCAGCAGTTATAATGGACTGAACACCGGGGAGCTGTTTTTT
- TRBD1 TRBJ1-5 TRBV19 15 CASSMDRGFNQPQHF TGTGCCAGTAGTATGGACAGGGGGTTTAATCAGCCCCAGCATTTT
- - TRBJ1-1 TRBV7-2 15 CASSLDGIAGTEAFF TGTGCCAGCAGCTTAGATGGGATCGCGGGCACTGAAGCTTTCTTT
once TRBD2 TRBJ2-1 TRBV18 17 CASSPTGTSGRLNEQFF TGTGCCAGCTCACCGACCGGGACTAGCGGGAGGTTGAATGAGCAGTTCTTC
once - TRBJ1-4 TRBV11-2 15 CASSLTGLRIQKLFF TGTGCCAGCAGCTTAACAGGGCTGCGCATACAAAAACTGTTTTTT
- - TRBJ2-7 TRBV5-1 14 CASSLGGGTYEQYF TGCGCCAGCAGCCTGGGAGGGGGTACGTACGAGCAGTACTTC
- TRBD2 TRBJ2-7 TRBV9 16 CASSVEVREGLHEQYF TGTGCCAGCAGCGTAGAGGTGCGGGAGGGCCTCCACGAGCAGTACTTC
- TRBD2 TRBJ2-3 TRBV7-9 13 CASSWGRGGTQYF TGTGCCAGCAGCTGGGGACGGGGGGGTACGCAGTATTTT
- TRBD1 TRBJ1-2 TRBV28 15 CASTLGVQGGYGYTF TGTGCCAGCACCTTAGGGGTACAGGGGGGCTATGGCTACACCTTC
- TRBD1 TRBJ1-4 TRBV7-9 15 CASSFGQATNEKLFF TGTGCCAGCAGCTTCGGACAGGCAACTAATGAAAAACTGTTTTTT
- TRBD1 TRBJ1-2 TRBV9 16 CASSGFLTGANYGYTF TGTGCCAGCAGCGGATTCTTAACAGGGGCTAACTATGGCTACACCTTC
- - TRBJ1-1 TRBV5-6 15 CASSVRGLMNTEAFF TGTGCCAGCAGCGTGCGGGGGCTCATGAACACTGAAGCTTTCTTT
few - TRBJ1-2 TRBV6-2/TRBV6-3 14 CASSPPQEGYGYTF TGTGCCAGCAGCCCCCCCCAGGAGGGCTACGGCTACACCTTC
few - TRBJ2-3 TRBV28 15 CASSPLAIRTDTQYF TGTGCCAGCAGTCCGCTAGCGATCCGCACAGATACGCAGTATTTT
once TRBD1 TRBJ2-3 TRBV5-1 15 CASSLAGQSTDTQYF TGCGCCAGCAGCTTGGCGGGACAGAGCACAGATACGCAGTATTTT
- - TRBJ2-7 TRBV20-1 11 CSARDQYEQYF TGCAGTGCTAGAGATCAGTACGAGCAGTACTTC
- TRBD1 TRBJ1-2 TRBV6-1 15 CASSEDDRVLYGYTF TGTGCCAGCAGTGAGGACGACAGGGTTCTGTATGGCTACACCTTC
- TRBD1 TRBJ1-5 TRBV23-1 17 CASSQMGFGTVNQPQHF TGCGCCAGCAGTCAAATGGGCTTTGGGACAGTTAATCAGCCCCAGCATTTT
- TRBD1 TRBJ2-2 TRBV5-1 16 CASSRDSPVQAGELFF TGCGCCAGCAGCCGGGACAGCCCTGTACAAGCCGGGGAGCTGTTTTTT
- TRBD1 TRBJ1-6 TRBV3-1/TRBV3-2 14 CASSQQTGDTPLHF TGTGCCAGCAGCCAACAGACAGGGGATACACCCCTCCACTTT
few - TRBJ2-1 TRBV6-2/TRBV6-3 15 CASSSDFNSYNEQFF TGTGCCAGCAGTTCGGACTTCAACTCCTACAATGAGCAGTTCTTC
once - TRBJ2-7 TRBV18 13 CASSPDRAYEQYF TGTGCCAGCTCACCAGACAGAGCCTACGAGCAGTACTTC
- - TRBJ1-5 TRBV27 13 CASSFNTYQPQHF TGTGCCAGCAGTTTCAACACCTATCAGCCCCAGCATTTT
- - TRBJ1-3 TRBV7-9 17 CASSPTGKGSAGNTIYF TGTGCCAGCAGCCCTACAGGGAAAGGATCTGCTGGAAACACCATATATTTT
- TRBD2 TRBJ2-7 TRBV6-4 14 CASRRASGRYEQYF TGTGCCAGCAGGAGGGCTAGCGGGAGGTACGAGCAGTACTTC
- - TRBJ2-1 TRBV5-5 12 CASSPDSIRQFF TGTGCCAGCAGCCCCGACAGTATACGGCAGTTCTTC
- - TRBJ2-1 TRBV2 13 CASSVTRNDEQFF TGTGCCAGCAGTGTAACCAGGAACGATGAGCAGTTCTTC
- - TRBJ1-2 TRBV11-1 14 CASSRDWYSYGYTF TGTGCCAGCAGCCGGGACTGGTACTCCTATGGCTACACCTTC
once - TRBJ2-1 TRBV12-5 11 CASGLLDEQFF TGTGCTAGTGGTTTGCTCGATGAGCAGTTCTTC
- - TRBJ1-1 TRBV6-6 13 CASAREEHTEAFF TGTGCCAGCGCACGAGAGGAGCACACTGAAGCTTTCTTT
few TRBD1 TRBJ1-3 TRBV4-2 16 CASSLGQGHLGNTIYF TGTGCCAGCAGCCTCGGACAGGGGCATCTTGGAAACACCATATATTTT
- - TRBJ1-3 TRBV3-1/TRBV3-2 15 CASSQGGAFGNTIYF TGTGCCAGCAGCCAAGGAGGAGCTTTTGGAAACACCATATATTTT
- - TRBJ2-4 TRBV19 14 CASSIPGGKNIQYF TGTGCCAGTAGTATACCAGGCGGGAAAAACATTCAGTACTTC
- - TRBJ1-1 TRBV6-5 15 CASSYSTGLNTEAFF TGTGCCAGCAGTTACTCAACAGGATTGAACACTGAAGCTTTCTTT
- TRBD1 TRBJ2-1 TRBV6-5 15 CASSRDRLLGSEQFF TGTGCCAGCAGTCGGGACAGGCTTCTTGGGAGTGAGCAGTTCTTC